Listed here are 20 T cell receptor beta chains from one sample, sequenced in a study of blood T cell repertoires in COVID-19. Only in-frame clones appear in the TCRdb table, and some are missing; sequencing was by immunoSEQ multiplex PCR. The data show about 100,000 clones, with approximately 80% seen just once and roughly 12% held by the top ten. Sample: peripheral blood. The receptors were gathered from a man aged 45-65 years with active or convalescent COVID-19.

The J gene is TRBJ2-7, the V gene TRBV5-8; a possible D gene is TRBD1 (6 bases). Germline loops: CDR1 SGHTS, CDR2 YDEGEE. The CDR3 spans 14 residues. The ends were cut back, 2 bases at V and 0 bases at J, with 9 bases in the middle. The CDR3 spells CASSFGDNSYEQYF. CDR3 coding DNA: TGTGCCAGCAGCTTTGGGGACAACTCCTACGAGCAGTACTTC.

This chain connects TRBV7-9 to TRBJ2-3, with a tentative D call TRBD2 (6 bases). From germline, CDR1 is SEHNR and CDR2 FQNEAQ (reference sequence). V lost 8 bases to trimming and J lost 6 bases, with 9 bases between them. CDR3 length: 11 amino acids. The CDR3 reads CASARGDTQYF. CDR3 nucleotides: TGTGCCAGCGCCCGGGGGGATACGCAGTATTTT.

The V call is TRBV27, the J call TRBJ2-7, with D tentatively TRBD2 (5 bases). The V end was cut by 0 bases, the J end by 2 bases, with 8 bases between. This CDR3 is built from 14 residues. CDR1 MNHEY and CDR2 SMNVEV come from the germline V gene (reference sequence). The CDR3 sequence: CASSLSTGTYEQYF. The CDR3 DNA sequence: TGTGCCAGCAGTTTATCGACGGGAACCTACGAGCAGTACTTC.

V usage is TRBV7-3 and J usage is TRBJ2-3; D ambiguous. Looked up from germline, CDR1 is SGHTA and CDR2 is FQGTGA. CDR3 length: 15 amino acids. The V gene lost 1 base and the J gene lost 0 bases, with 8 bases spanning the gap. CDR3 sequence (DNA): TGTGCCAGCAGCTTAAATGCACATAGCACAGATACGCAGTATTTT. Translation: CASSLNAHSTDTQYF.

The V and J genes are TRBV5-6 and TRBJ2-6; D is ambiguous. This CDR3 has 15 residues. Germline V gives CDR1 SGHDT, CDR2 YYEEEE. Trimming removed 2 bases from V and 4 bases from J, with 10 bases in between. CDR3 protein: CASSLLPRGANVLTF. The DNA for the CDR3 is TGTGCCAGCAGCTTACTCCCACGCGGGGCCAACGTCCTGACTTTC.

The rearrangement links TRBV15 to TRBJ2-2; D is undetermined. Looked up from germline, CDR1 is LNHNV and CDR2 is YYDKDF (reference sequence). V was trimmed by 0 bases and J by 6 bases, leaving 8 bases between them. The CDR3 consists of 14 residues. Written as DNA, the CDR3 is TGTGCCACCAGCAGAGATTGGGCTGCCGGGGAGCTGTTTTTT. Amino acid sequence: CATSRDWAAGELFF.

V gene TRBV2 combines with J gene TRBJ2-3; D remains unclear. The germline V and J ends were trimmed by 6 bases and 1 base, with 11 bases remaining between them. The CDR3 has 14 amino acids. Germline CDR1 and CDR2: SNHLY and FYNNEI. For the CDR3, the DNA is TGTGCCAGCAGCGAGCCCCGAGGCACAGATACGCAGTATTTT. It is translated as CASSEPRGTDTQYF.

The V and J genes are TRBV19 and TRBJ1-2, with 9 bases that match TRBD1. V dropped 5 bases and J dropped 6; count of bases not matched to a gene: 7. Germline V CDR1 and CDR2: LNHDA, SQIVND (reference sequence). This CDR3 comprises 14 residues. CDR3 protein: CASSPRTGVHGYTF. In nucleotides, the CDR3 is TGTGCCAGTAGTCCCCGGACAGGGGTGCATGGCTACACCTTC.

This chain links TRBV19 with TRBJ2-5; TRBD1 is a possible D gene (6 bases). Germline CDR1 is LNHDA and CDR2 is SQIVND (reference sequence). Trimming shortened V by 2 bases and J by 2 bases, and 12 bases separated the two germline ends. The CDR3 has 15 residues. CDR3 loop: CASSISKTGQETQYF. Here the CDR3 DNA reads TGTGCCAGTAGTATATCAAAGACAGGACAAGAGACCCAGTACTTC.

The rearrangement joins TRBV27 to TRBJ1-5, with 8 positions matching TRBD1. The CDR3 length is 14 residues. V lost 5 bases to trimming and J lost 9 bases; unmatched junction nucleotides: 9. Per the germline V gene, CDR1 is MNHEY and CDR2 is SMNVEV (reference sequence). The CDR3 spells CASSHGTGLGPQHF. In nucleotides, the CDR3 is TGTGCCAGCAGTCATGGGACAGGACTCGGGCCCCAGCATTTT.

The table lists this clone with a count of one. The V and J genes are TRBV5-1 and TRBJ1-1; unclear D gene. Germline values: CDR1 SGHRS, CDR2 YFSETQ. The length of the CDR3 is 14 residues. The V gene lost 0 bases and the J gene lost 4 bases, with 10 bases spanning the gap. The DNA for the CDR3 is TGCGCCAGCAGCTTGGTGCGGGAGACCACTGAAGCTTTCTTT. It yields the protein CASSLVRETTEAFF.

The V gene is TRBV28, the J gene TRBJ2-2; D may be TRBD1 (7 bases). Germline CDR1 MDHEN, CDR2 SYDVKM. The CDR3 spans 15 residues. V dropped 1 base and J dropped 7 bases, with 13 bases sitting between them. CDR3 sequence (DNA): TGTGCCAGCAGTTTATTGGAGGGGGCAATCGGGGAGCTGTTTTTT. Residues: CASSLLEGAIGELFF.

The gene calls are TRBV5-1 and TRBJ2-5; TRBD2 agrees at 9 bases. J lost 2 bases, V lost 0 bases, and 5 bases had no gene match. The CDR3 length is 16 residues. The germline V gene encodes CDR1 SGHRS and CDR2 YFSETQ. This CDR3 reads CASSLGLAAIQETQYF. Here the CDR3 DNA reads TGCGCCAGCAGCTTGGGACTAGCGGCAATACAAGAGACCCAGTACTTC.

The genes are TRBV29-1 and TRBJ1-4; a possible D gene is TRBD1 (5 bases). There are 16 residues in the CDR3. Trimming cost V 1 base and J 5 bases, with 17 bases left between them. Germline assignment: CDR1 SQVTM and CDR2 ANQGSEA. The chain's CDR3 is CSVEGPAGKENEKLFF. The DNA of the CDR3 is TGCAGCGTTGAAGGCCCCGCAGGGAAGGAGAATGAAAAACTGTTTTTT.

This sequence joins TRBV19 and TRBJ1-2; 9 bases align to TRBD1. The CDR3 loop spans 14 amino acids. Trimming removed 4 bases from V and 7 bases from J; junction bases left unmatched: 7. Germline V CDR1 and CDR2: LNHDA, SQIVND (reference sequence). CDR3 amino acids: CASSTTGGASGYTF. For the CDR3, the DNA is TGTGCCAGTAGTACAACAGGGGGCGCGAGTGGCTACACCTTC.

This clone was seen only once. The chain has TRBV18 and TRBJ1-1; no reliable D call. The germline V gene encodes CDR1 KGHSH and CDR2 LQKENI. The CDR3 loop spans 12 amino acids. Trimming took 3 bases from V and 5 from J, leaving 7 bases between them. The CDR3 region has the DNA TGTGCCAGCTCACCTGGAGAGACTGAAGCTTTCTTT. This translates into CASSPGETEAFF.

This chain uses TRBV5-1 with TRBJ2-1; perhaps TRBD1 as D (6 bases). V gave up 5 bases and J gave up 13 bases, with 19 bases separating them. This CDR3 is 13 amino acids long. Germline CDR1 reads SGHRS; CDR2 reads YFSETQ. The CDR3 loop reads CASSFRDTGLQFF. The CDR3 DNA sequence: TGCGCCAGCAGTTTCCGGGACACCGGATTACAGTTCTTC.

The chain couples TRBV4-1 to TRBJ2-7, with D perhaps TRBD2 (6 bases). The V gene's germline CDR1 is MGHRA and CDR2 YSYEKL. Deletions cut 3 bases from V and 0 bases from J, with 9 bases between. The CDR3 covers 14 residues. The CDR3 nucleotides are TGCGCCAGCAGCCATACGACTAGCTCCTACGAGCAGTACTTC. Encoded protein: CASSHTTSSYEQYF.

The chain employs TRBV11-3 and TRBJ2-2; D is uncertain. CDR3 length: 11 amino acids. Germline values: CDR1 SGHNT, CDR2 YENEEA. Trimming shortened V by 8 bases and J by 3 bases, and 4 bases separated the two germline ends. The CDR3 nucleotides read TGTGCCAGCCAGGACACCGGGGAGCTGTTTTTT. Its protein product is CASQDTGELFF.

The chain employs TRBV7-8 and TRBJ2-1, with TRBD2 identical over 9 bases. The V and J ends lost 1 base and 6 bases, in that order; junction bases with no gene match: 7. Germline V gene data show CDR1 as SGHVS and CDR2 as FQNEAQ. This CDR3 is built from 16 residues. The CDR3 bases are TGTGCCAGCAGCTTAGTTCGGGTACTAGCGGGCAATGAGCAGTTCTTC. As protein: CASSLVRVLAGNEQFF.